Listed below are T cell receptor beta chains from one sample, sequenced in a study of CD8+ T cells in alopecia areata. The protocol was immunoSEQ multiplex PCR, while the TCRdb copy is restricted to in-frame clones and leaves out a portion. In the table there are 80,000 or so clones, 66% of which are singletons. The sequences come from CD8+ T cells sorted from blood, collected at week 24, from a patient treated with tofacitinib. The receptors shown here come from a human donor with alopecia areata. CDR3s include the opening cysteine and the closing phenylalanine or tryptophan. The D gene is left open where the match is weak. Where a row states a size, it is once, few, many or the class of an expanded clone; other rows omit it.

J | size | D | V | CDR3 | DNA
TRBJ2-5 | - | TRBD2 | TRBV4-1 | CASKLLAGEGEQETQYF | TGCGCCAGCAAGTTACTAGCGGGAGAAGGGGAGCAAGAGACCCAGTACTTC
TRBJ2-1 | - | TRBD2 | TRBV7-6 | CASSFTSGRGNEQFF | TGTGCCAGCAGCTTTACTAGCGGGAGGGGTAATGAGCAGTTCTTC
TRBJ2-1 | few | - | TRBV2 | CASSESHEQFF | TGTGCCAGCAGTGAATCCCATGAGCAGTTCTTC
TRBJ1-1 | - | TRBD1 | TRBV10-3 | CAISESNQGVTEAFF | TGTGCCATCAGTGAGTCGAATCAGGGGGTGACTGAAGCTTTCTTT
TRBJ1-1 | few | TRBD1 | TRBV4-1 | CASSQVRQGNTEAFF | TGCGCCAGCAGCCAAGTTCGACAGGGGAACACTGAAGCTTTCTTT
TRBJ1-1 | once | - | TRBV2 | CASSEGGPNTEAFF | TGTGCCAGCAGTGAAGGGGGGCCGAACACTGAAGCTTTCTTT
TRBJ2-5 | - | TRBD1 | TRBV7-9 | CASSTTGGGAVQETQYF | TGTGCCAGCAGTACTACAGGGGGCGGAGCGGTCCAAGAGACCCAGTACTTC
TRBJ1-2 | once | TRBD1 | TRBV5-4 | CASSSVGTAGYYGYTF | TGTGCCAGCAGCTCGGTAGGGACAGCGGGCTACTATGGCTACACCTTC
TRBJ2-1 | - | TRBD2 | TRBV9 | CASSGAPSGGYNEQFF | TGTGCCAGCAGCGGAGCCCCCAGCGGGGGCTACAATGAGCAGTTCTTC
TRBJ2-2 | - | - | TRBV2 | CASSDGSRATGELFF | TGTGCCAGCAGTGACGGTTCCAGGGCTACCGGGGAGCTGTTTTTT
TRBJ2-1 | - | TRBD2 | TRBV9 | CASSVTGLAGGAAYNEQFF | TGTGCCAGCAGCGTTACGGGACTAGCGGGAGGGGCGGCCTACAATGAGCAGTTCTTC
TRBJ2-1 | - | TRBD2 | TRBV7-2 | CASSLTSGGYNEQFF | TGTGCCAGCAGCTTAACTAGCGGGGGATACAATGAGCAGTTCTTC
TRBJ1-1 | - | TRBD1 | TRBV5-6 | CASSAGGQVNTEAFF | TGTGCCAGCAGCGCCGGGGGACAGGTCAACACTGAAGCTTTCTTT
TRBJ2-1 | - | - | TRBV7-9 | CASSGAGDYNEQFF | TGTGCCAGCAGCGGAGCTGGGGACTACAATGAGCAGTTCTTC
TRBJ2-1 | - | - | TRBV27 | CASSRTKFLGEQFF | TGTGCCAGCAGCCGGACGAAATTTCTGGGTGAGCAGTTCTTC
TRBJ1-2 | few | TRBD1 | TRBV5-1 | CASSLAAGQGAQDGYTF | TGCGCCAGCAGCTTGGCCGCGGGACAGGGCGCTCAGGATGGCTACACCTTC
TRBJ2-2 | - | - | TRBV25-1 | CASSRTDVYTGELFF | TGTGCCAGCAGCCGGACAGACGTTTACACCGGGGAGCTGTTTTTT
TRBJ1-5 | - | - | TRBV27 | CASSEYTGSQPQHF | TGTGCCAGCAGTGAATACACGGGCTCTCAGCCCCAGCATTTT
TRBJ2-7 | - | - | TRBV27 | CASSLASPRGSYEQYF | TGTGCCAGCAGTTTGGCGAGTCCGAGGGGCTCCTACGAGCAGTACTTC
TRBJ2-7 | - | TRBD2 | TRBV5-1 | CASRAERGSYEQYF | TGCGCCAGCAGGGCAGAGCGGGGATCCTACGAGCAGTACTTC
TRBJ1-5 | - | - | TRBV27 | CASLWYCFFELQGNDQPQHF | TGTGCCAGCTTGTGGTACTGCTTCTTCGAATTACAGGGCAACGATCAGCCCCAGCATTTT
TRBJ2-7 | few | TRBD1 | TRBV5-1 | CASSLGQGAYEQYF | TGCGCCAGCAGCTTGGGACAGGGGGCATACGAGCAGTACTTC
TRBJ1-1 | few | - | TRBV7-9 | CASSPGGGPDGAFF | TGTGCCAGCAGCCCAGGTGGGGGGCCCGACGGAGCTTTCTTT
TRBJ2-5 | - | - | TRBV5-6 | CASTVRGFGETQYF | TGTGCCAGCACTGTGCGAGGATTTGGAGAGACCCAGTACTTC
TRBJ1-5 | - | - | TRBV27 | CASSTTGFGNQPQHF | TGTGCCAGCAGCACTACAGGGTTCGGCAATCAGCCCCAGCATTTT
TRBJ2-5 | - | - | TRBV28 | CASSFTADQETQYF | TGTGCCAGCAGTTTTACGGCAGACCAAGAGACCCAGTACTTC
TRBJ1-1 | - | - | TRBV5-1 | CASSPLGGGTEAFF | TGCGCCAGCAGCCCACTCGGGGGTGGCACTGAAGCTTTCTTT
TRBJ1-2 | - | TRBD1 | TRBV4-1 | CASSHGTDRGNYGYTF | TGCGCCAGCAGCCATGGTACCGACAGGGGTAACTATGGCTACACCTTC
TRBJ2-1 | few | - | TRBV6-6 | CASSPLADSSYNEQFF | TGTGCCAGCAGCCCTCTAGCTGACAGCTCCTACAATGAGCAGTTCTTC